This T cell receptor beta chain was obtained from a study of blood T cell repertoires in COVID-19. The CDR3 totals 18 residues. V was pared by 5 bases and J by 0 bases, with 17 bases between. Germline V gene data show CDR1 as SEHNR and CDR2 as FQNEAQ (reference sequence). The table came from immunoSEQ multiplex PCR; TCRdb's copy has only in-frame clones and leaves some out. The repertoire has about 70,000 clones, 88% of them found once; the top ten carry roughly 1.5%. Sequencing input: peripheral blood. This TCR derives from a human donor in a cohort sampled during active COVID-19. The chain is built from TRBV7-9 and TRBJ2-6; D is possibly TRBD2 (6 bases). The CDR3 sequence: CASSQGGRSRSGANVLTF. The CDR3 coding sequence is TGTGCCAGCAGCCAGGGAGGCCGAAGCCGCTCTGGGGCCAACGTCCTGACTTTC.